This T cell receptor (beta chain) comes out of a study of shared clonotypes between healthy human individuals. TCRdb keeps only in-frame clones here, not all; method: immunoSEQ multiplex PCR. The data show approximately 2.4 million clones, approximately 96% seen once. CDR3 length equals 16 residues. Trimming took 0 bases from V and 2 from J, leaving 14 bases between them. CDR1 is MNHEY and CDR2 is SVGAGI in the germline V gene. Sequencing was performed on naive CD4+ T cells sorted from blood. Described subset: CD45RA+ positively selected. The chain links TRBV6-5 to TRBJ2-7, with a tentative D call TRBD2 (7 bases). The clonotype was recovered from a man in his late teens or twenties in good health. The CDR3 nucleotides read TGTGCCAGCAGTTACTCGGCCGGGGGGCAAGCCTACGAGCAGTACTTC. Amino acid sequence: CASSYSAGGQAYEQYF.